Below, 28 T cell receptor beta chains from the same sample are listed, as sequenced in a study of tumor-infiltrating lymphocytes in primary liver carcinoma. Unsorted whole blood supplied the blood RNA, and germline DNA was isolated too. Making TCR beta cDNA involved 400 to 600 ng total RNA and a constant-region primer. Library construction for TCR beta comprised three nested multiplex PCR rounds performed with slightly modified ARM-PCR. The opening two PCR rounds, approximately 10 cycles each, paired TRBV1-TRBV30 forward primers with a C-beta reverse primer. TCRdb redid the calling of the multiplex PCR reads with MiXCR, one entry per CDR3 protein. The table has hundreds of thousands of distinct CDR3 sequences, more than 55% seen once. The sequencing input was peripheral blood. The receptors were sampled from a woman aged 30 to 39 with primary liver carcinoma and hepatitis B virus infection.

Many counts were recorded for this clonotype. The chain recombines TRBV12-3 or TRBV12-4 with TRBJ2-1, with D perhaps TRBD1 or TRBD2 (6 bases each). The CDR3 extends over 15 amino acids. The V end lost 3 bases, the J end lost 1 base, and 10 bases lay between the germline ends. The CDR3 sequence: CASSFRGGSYNEQFF. The DNA for the CDR3 is TGTGCCAGCAGTTTCAGAGGGGGGTCCTACAATGAGCAGTTCTTC.

Concerning this clonotype itself: A clone one base away is much larger, so this may be a read error. The chain is built from TRBV6-6 and TRBJ2-7; 9 bases map to TRBD2. This CDR3 is 14 amino acids long. J was trimmed by 6 bases and V by 7 bases; bases with no gene match: 10. Germline values: CDR1 MNHNY, CDR2 SVGAGI (reference sequence). Here the CDR3 reads CASIAQAGGREQYF. DNA of the CDR3: TGTGCCAGCATTGCCCAAGCGGGGGGTCGCGAGCAGTACTTC.

There are a few counts of this clonotype. The V call is TRBV6-1, the J call TRBJ1-1; D perhaps matches TRBD1 (6 bases). V was trimmed by 7 bases and J by 2 bases, leaving 20 bases between them. This CDR3 region has 16 residues. Germline V gene data show CDR1 as MNHNS and CDR2 as SASEGT. The CDR3 coding sequence is TGTGCCAGCACCCGCCTCGGGACAAGGGGAAACACTGAAGCTTTCTTT. The encoded protein is CASTRLGTRGNTEAFF.

On this clonotype: It is likely a read error, because the conserved phenylalanine at the end of the CDR3 is missing. The chain has TRBV6-5 and TRBJ1-4, with D possibly being TRBD1 (6 bases). Trimming removed 0 bases at V and 14 bases at J, with 28 bases between. CDR1 and CDR2 (germline): MNHEY, SVGAGI. The CDR3 covers 18 residues. The CDR3 coding sequence is TGTGCCAGCAGTTACTCCAGAACCCCAGGGGCGCCGGGGAGGAGGCTGTTTTTA. This sequence encodes CASSYSRTPGAPGRRLFL.

A few counts support this clonotype. V usage is TRBV28 and J usage is TRBJ1-4, with 7 bases that match TRBD1. The germline gives CDR1 MDHEN, CDR2 SYDVKM. Trimming removed 5 bases from V and 7 bases from J; junction bases left unmatched: 7. The length of the CDR3 is 14 residues. The CDR3 reads CASSPQGDSEKLFF. The CDR3 nucleotides read TGTGCCAGCAGTCCTCAGGGGGATAGTGAAAAACTGTTTTTT.

V is TRBV24-1 and J is TRBJ2-7; 10 bases match TRBD1. The V segment lost 6 bases and the J segment 3 bases; nucleotides outside the gene matches: 7. Germline values: CDR1 KGHDR, CDR2 SFDVKD. The CDR3 covers 15 residues. In DNA form, the CDR3 reads TGTGCCACCAGTACGCGGGACAGGGGCTTCTACGAGCAGTACTTC. It encodes CATSTRDRGFYEQYF.

Turning to this clonotype: Since a much larger clone is just one base distant, this may be a read error. The chain links TRBV4-3 to TRBJ2-1, with D tentatively TRBD2 (5 bases). This CDR3 spans 15 amino acids. V was cut by 2 bases and J by 8 bases, with 16 bases left in between. Germline CDR1 reads LGHNA; CDR2 reads YSLEER. CDR3 nucleotides: TGCGCCAGCAGCCAATCAAGCGGTAAGACGGATGAGCAGTTCTTC. It yields the protein CASSQSSGKTDEQFF.

The rearrangement joins TRBV9 to TRBJ2-3; TRBD2 aligns across 11 bases. The ends lost 6 bases at V and 2 bases at J; junction bases unmatched: 8. CDR1 and CDR2 from the germline V gene are SGDLS and YYNGEE. The CDR3 extends over 16 amino acids. The CDR3 nucleotides are TGTGCCAGCAACCGACTAGCGGGGTCGGACACAGATACGCAGTATTTT. This encodes CASNRLAGSDTDTQYF.

Details on this clonotype: This may arise from a read error, as a much more abundant clone is one base away. The CDR3 here is CASSPGPPEALF. In DNA form, the CDR3 reads TGTGCCAGCAGCCCGGGACCCCCTGAAGCTCTCTTT. This chain uses TRBV11-2 with TRBJ1-1; perhaps TRBD1 as D (5 bases). This CDR3 contains 12 residues. Germline values: CDR1 SGHAT, CDR2 FQNNGV. The entire variable domain, with the rest obtained from reference TRBV11-2 and TRBJ1-1, is as follows: EAGVAQSPRYKIIEKRQSVAFWCNPISGHATLYWYQQILGQGPKLLIQFQNNGVVDDSQLPKDRFSAERLKGVDSTLKIQPAKLEDSAVYLCASSPGPPEALFGQGTRLTVV.

This clonotype was seen only once. This may come from a read error, since a much larger clone is one base off. The rearrangement links TRBV7-8 to TRBJ2-7, with 8 bases that match TRBD2. V was pared by 1 base and J by 3 bases, with 8 bases of the junction left unmatched. CDR1 is SGHVS, CDR2 FQNEAQ, per germline. CDR3 size: 16 residues. The CDR3 DNA reads as TGTGCCAGCAGCTTAGGAGGGATTAGCGGGAACTACGAGCAGTACTTC. It is translated as CASSLGGISGNYEQYF.

A few counts support this clonotype. The chain has TRBV14 and TRBJ1-4, with unresolved D. V gave up 3 bases and J gave up 2 bases, with 10 bases separating them. The CDR3 spans 15 residues. Germline lookup yields CDR1 SGHDN and CDR2 FVKESK. CDR3 region: CASSQNVGTNEKLFF. The CDR3 region has the DNA TGTGCCAGCAGCCAGAACGTAGGGACTAATGAAAAACTGTTTTTT.

This clonotype occurred many times. The V and J genes are TRBV4-2 and TRBJ2-1; 9 bases fit TRBD2. This CDR3 has 17 residues. Germline V lookup: CDR1 LGHNA, CDR2 YNFKEQ. V dropped 2 bases and J dropped 4; count of bases not matched to a gene: 9. CDR3 DNA: TGTGCCAGCAGCCAACAGACTAGCGGAACACTATACAATGAGCAGTTCTTC. Encoded protein: CASSQQTSGTLYNEQFF.

On this clonotype: A much more abundant neighbour one base away suggests this may be a read error. The chain has TRBV29-1 and TRBJ2-5, with D uncertain. Germline V gene lookup returns CDR1 SQVTM and CDR2 ANQGSEA. The CDR3 is 12 residues long. The ends were cut back, 6 bases at V and 4 bases at J, with 12 bases in the middle. The CDR3 DNA reads TGCAGCGTCAAAGAGGCACGAGAGACCCAGTACTTC. Protein: CSVKEARETQYF. Full variable domain (remainder filled in from reference TRBV29-1 and TRBJ2-5): SAVISQKPSRDICQRGTSLTIQCQVDSQVTMMFWYRQQPGQSLTLIATANQGSEATYESGFVIDKFPISRPNLTFSTLTVSNMSPEDSSIYLCSVKEARETQYFGPGTRLLVL.

Comments on this clonotype: A single base separates this from a much larger clone, so it may be a read error. Because the CDR3 is missing its conserved closing phenylalanine or tryptophan, this is likely a read error. V and J are TRBV6-6 and TRBJ2-7; a weak D match, TRBD2 (6 bases). The V gene lost 2 bases and the J gene lost 6 bases, with 14 bases spanning the gap. Per germline, CDR1 MNHNY and CDR2 SVGAGI (reference sequence). This CDR3 spans 14 amino acids. CDR3 sequence: CASSYNPGDGEQYL. The CDR3, as DNA: TGTGCCAGCAGTTACAATCCGGGGGACGGCGAGCAGTACCTC.

The table lists this clonotype with many counts. The rearrangement uses TRBV12-3 or TRBV12-4 and TRBJ1-2; the D gene is possibly TRBD1 (5 bases). This CDR3 spans 16 amino acids. The V end lost 3 bases, the J end lost 3 bases, and 17 bases lay between the germline ends. This CDR3 is CASSFSSRVNDYGYTF. For the CDR3, the DNA is TGTGCCAGCAGTTTCTCTTCCAGGGTAAACGACTATGGCTACACCTTC.

Of note for this clonotype: A much larger clone lies a single base off, so this may be a read error. This chain links TRBV12-3 or TRBV12-4 with TRBJ2-1; D may be TRBD2 (5 bases). With 5 bases removed from V and 4 bases from J, the gap between germline ends came to 18 bases. The CDR3 loop spans 16 amino acids. The CDR3 sequence is CASSVPSSVRYNEQFF. In DNA, the CDR3 is TGTGCCAGCAGTGTCCCAAGTAGCGTGAGGTACAATGAGCAGTTCTTC.

About this clonotype: This clone may be a read error of a much larger clone one base away. The CDR3 sequence: CASGLGLAKGNEQLF. CDR3 DNA: TGTGCTAGTGGTTTGGGACTAGCGAAGGGGAATGAGCAGCTCTTC. The gene calls are TRBV12-5 and TRBJ2-1; 8 bases fit TRBD2. CDR3 length equals 15 residues. Germline assignment: CDR1 LGHNT and CDR2 FRNRAP.

Turning to this clonotype: A junction end diverges from the germline sequence, so it may reflect a read error. This chain uses TRBV10-3 with TRBJ2-3; the match to TRBD1 covers 10 bases. This CDR3 contains 15 residues. CDR1 ENHRY and CDR2 SYGVKD come from the germline V gene. DNA for the CDR3: TGTACCATCAGCGGGACAGGGGAGGAGACAGATACGCAGTATTTT. Translation: CTISGTGEETDTQYF.

The chain links TRBV9 to TRBJ2-1, with D possibly TRBD2 on 6 matching bases. The CDR3 runs 18 residues. The germline gives CDR1 SGDLS, CDR2 YYNGEE. The V end lost 1 base, the J end lost 3 bases, and 20 bases lay between the germline ends. The CDR3: CASSVNTLRGTGYNEQFF. In DNA, the CDR3 is TGTGCCAGCAGCGTAAACACACTTCGGGGGACTGGCTACAATGAGCAGTTCTTC. Full variable domain (outside the CDR3, taken from reference TRBV9 and TRBJ2-1): DSGVTQTPKHLITATGQRVTLRCSPRSGDLSVYWYQQSLDQGLQFLIQYYNGEERAKGNILERFSAQQFPDLHSELNLSSLELGDSALYFCASSVNTLRGTGYNEQFFGPGTRLTVL.

A note on this clonotype: A read error may account for a junction end that differs from germline. V is TRBV12-3 or TRBV12-4 and J is TRBJ1-2; TRBD1 aligns across 7 bases. The CDR3 sequence is 16 residues long. The CDR3 DNA is TGTGTCAGCAGTTTGGGACAGCCCGGACCTATCTGTGGCCACACCTTC. This translates into CVSSLGQPGPICGHTF.

This chain uses TRBV5-5 with TRBJ2-7; D gene ambiguous. Per germline, CDR1 SGHKS and CDR2 YYEKEE (reference sequence). CDR3 length equals 13 residues. V was cut by 1 base and J by 7 bases, with 12 bases left in between. CDR3 in amino acids: CASSLTEPWEQYF. The CDR3 DNA reads as TGTGCCAGCAGCTTGACGGAACCCTGGGAGCAGTACTTC.

This clonotype was detected only once. Relative to the germline gene, one junction end is altered; a read error may explain this. The J gene is TRBJ2-7, the V gene TRBV6-1, with no clear D. The CDR3 loop spans 14 amino acids. Germline V lookup: CDR1 MNHNS, CDR2 SASEGT. The CDR3 sequence: CASSEAPVRYEHYF. CDR3 nucleotide sequence: TGTGCCAGCAGTGAAGCGCCCGTCCGGTACGAGCACTACTTC.

Note on this clonotype: The missing conserved phenylalanine or tryptophan at the end of this CDR3 makes a read error likely. The V call is TRBV6-5, the J call TRBJ2-2; D is unresolved. CDR1 and CDR2 from the germline V gene are MNHEY and SVGAGI. V shed 2 bases and J shed 7 bases, with 2 bases lying between them. The CDR3 is 11 amino acids. In nucleotides, the CDR3 is TGTGCCAGCAGTTACCTCGGGGAGCTGTTTTCT. This gives the protein CASSYLGELFS.

A few counts support this clonotype. The missing conserved phenylalanine or tryptophan at the end of this CDR3 makes a read error likely. This chain links TRBV11-2 with TRBJ2-7, with 8 bases aligning to TRBD2. From germline, CDR1 is SGHAT and CDR2 FQNNGV. The CDR3 sequence is 14 residues long. CDR3 residues: CASSLSGGAYEQYS. In nucleotides, the CDR3 is TGTGCCAGTAGCTTGAGCGGGGGTGCCTACGAGCAGTACTCC.

The chain joins TRBV11-1 to TRBJ2-7; D is possibly TRBD1 (5 bases). Germline V CDR1 and CDR2: SGHAT, FQDESV (reference sequence). The CDR3 loop spans 14 amino acids. V was trimmed by 2 bases and J by 1 base, leaving 9 bases between them. CDR3 nucleotide sequence: TGTGCCAGCAGCTTACGAGCAGGGTCCTACGAGCAGTACTTC. Translated, it gives CASSLRAGSYEQYF. The whole variable domain, filled in from reference TRBV11-1 and TRBJ2-7, reads EAEVAQSPRYKITEKSQAVAFWCDPISGHATLYWYRQILGQGPELLVQFQDESVVDDSQLPKDRFSAERLKGVDSTLKIQPAELGDSAMYLCASSLRAGSYEQYFGPGTRLTVT.

For this clonotype: A much larger clone lies one base from this, so it may be a read error. The chain's CDR3 is CVSSLRGGQETQYF. DNA for the CDR3: TGTGTCAGCAGCTTACGCGGCGGCCAAGAGACCCAGTACTTC. The V and J genes are TRBV11-3 and TRBJ2-5; no definite D call. This CDR3 comprises 14 residues. From germline, CDR1 is SGHNT and CDR2 YENEEA.

Comments on this clonotype: A much larger clone differs from this one at a single base, so this may be a read error. No conserved phenylalanine or tryptophan is present at the end of the CDR3, so a read error is the likely explanation. The rearrangement uses TRBV14 and TRBJ2-7; 7 bases agree with TRBD1. Germline V gene data show CDR1 as SGHDN and CDR2 as FVKESK. The V and J ends lost 4 bases and 3 bases, in that order; junction bases with no gene match: 3. The CDR3 sequence is 13 residues long. The CDR3 reads CASSRDRVYEQYC. The CDR3 coding sequence is TGTGCCAGCAGCCGAGACAGGGTCTACGAGCAGTACTGC.

CDR3 amino acids: CASSLVLRVADANQPQHF. The DNA of the CDR3 is TGTGCCAGCAGCTTGGTTCTTCGGGTCGCAGATGCCAATCAGCCCCAGCATTTT. The chain carries TRBV5-5 and TRBJ1-5; D not certain. CDR3 length: 18 residues. Germline assignment: CDR1 SGHKS and CDR2 YYEKEE (reference sequence). The V and J ends lost 0 bases and 3 bases respectively, with 19 bases between them.